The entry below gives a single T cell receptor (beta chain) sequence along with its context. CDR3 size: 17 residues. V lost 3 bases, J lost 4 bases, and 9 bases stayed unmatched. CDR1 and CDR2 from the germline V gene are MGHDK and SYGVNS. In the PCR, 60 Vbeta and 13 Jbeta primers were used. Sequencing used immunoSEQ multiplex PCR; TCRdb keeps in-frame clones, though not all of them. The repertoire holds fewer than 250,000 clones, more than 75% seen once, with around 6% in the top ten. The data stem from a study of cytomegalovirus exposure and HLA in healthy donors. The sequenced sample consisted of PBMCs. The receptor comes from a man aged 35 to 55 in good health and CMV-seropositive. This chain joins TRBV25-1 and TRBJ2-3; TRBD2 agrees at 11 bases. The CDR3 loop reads CASSDRTSGSWPDTQYF. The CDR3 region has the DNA TGTGCCAGCAGTGACCGAACTAGCGGGAGCTGGCCAGATACGCAGTATTTT.